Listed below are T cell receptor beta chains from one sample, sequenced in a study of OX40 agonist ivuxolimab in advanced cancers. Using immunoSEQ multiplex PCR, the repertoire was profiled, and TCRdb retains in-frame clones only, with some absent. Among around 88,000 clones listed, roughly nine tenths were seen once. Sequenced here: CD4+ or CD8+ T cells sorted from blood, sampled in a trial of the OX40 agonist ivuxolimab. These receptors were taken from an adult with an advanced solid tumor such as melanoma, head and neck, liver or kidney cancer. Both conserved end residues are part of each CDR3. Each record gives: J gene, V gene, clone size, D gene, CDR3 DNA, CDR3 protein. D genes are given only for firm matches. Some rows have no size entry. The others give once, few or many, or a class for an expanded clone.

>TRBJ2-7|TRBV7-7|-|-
TGTGCTAGCAGCTTAGCAGGTCACGACGAGCAGTACTTC
CASSLAGHDEQYF
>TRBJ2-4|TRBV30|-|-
TGTGCCTGGAGTGTACAAGGAGACATTCAGTACTTC
CAWSVQGDIQYF
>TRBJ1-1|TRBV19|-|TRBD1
TGTGCCAGTAGTCCAGAGGACAGGGGTTGGTGGACTGAAGCTTTCTTT
CASSPEDRGWWTEAFF
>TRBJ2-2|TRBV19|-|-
TGTGCCAGTCAGGAGTTGGCGAACACCGGGGAGCTGTTTTTT
CASQELANTGELFF
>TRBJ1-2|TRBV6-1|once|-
TGTGCCAGCAGTCGAAGCCAAACAGGGTATGATGGCTACACCTTC
CASSRSQTGYDGYTF
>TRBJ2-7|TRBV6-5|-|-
TGTGCCAGCAGCCAAAGCCCCGCACTCGCCTACGAGCAGTACTTC
CASSQSPALAYEQYF
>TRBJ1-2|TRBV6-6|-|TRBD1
TGTGCCAGCAGTTACTTACAGGGGGCCGGGTTGGGCTACACCTTC
CASSYLQGAGLGYTF
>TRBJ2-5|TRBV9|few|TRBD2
TGTGCCAGCAGCGTAGCTCCAGCGGGGGGACAAGAGACCCAGTACTTC
CASSVAPAGGQETQYF
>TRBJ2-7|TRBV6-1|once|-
TGTGCCAGCAGTGAAGCCCGGCAGCAACCCTCCTACGAGCAGTACTTC
CASSEARQQPSYEQYF
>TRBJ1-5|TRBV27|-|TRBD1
TGTGCCAGCAGTTCGATAACCGGGACAGGGGTGCATCAGCCCCAGCATTTT
CASSSITGTGVHQPQHF
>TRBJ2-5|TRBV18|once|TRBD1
TGTGCCAGCTCATCAGGGGGCGCAGAGACCCAGTACTTC
CASSSGGAETQYF
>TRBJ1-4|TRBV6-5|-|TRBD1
TGTGCCAGCAGTTACTCCGGGACAGGGTGGGAAAAACTGTTTTTT
CASSYSGTGWEKLFF
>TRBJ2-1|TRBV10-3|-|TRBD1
TGTGCCATCAGTGAGTCGGGGACAGGGTACAATGAGCAGTTCTTC
CAISESGTGYNEQFF
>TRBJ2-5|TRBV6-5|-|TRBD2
TGTGCCAGCAGACGGACTAGCGACTCGACCCAGTACTTC
CASRRTSDSTQYF
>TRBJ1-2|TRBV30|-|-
TGTGCCTGCACCGGGATTTTGAGGGGCTACACCTTC
CACTGILRGYTF
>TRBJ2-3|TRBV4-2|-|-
TGTGCCAGCAGCCAAGGTCCGTCTAGCACAGATACGCAGTATTTT
CASSQGPSSTDTQYF
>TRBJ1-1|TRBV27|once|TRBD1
TGTGCCAGCAGTAGAACGGGACAGGGAATGACTGCTGAAGCTTTCTTT
CASSRTGQGMTAEAFF
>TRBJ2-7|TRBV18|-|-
TGTGCCAGCTCACCGCCTCAGGGTAACTACGAGCAGTACTTC
CASSPPQGNYEQYF
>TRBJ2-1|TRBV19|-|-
TGTGCCAGTAGTATAGTCCCCTATGAGCAGTTCTTC
CASSIVPYEQFF
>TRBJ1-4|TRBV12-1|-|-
TGTGCCAGCAGCTTTGGAATGGGCAGGGGGCATGAAAAACTGTTTTTT
CASSFGMGRGHEKLFF
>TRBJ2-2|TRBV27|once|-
TGTGCCAGCAGGAGATCTGGAGCTAACACCGGGGAGCTGTTTTTT
CASRRSGANTGELFF
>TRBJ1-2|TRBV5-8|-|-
TGTGCCAGCAACCAGGGAGTTGGCTACACCTTC
CASNQGVGYTF
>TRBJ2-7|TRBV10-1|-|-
TGCGCCAGCCAAAGGGGTTTAGAATACGAGCAGTACTTC
CASQRGLEYEQYF
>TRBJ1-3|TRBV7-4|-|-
TGTGCCAGCAGCTTAAACGTGGGGGTAGGCTCTGGAAACACCATATATTTT
CASSLNVGVGSGNTIYF
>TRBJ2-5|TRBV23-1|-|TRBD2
TGCGCCAGCAGTCGGGGTAGCGGGAGGGCAGCGGAGACCCAGTACTTC
CASSRGSGRAAETQYF
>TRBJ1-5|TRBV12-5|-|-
TGTGCTAGTGGTTCCCGGACAGAGAATAGCAATCAGCCCCAGCATTTT
CASGSRTENSNQPQHF
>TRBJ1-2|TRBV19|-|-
TGTGCCAGGAGGGTCGGGGGCTACACCTTC
CARRVGGYTF
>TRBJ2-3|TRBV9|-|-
TGTGCCAGCAGCGTAGTGGGGACGGGGGTCACAGATACGCAGTATTTT
CASSVVGTGVTDTQYF
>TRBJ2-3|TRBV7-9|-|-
TGTGCCAGCAGCTTAGGGGGCCCAGGGTACGATACGCAGTATTTT
CASSLGGPGYDTQYF